A single sample gave rise to the 9 T cell receptor beta chains below, sequenced in a study of blood T cell repertoires in COVID-19. Assay: immunoSEQ multiplex PCR; the TCRdb copy retains only in-frame clones and omits some. This sample has 120,000 to 150,000 clones; around four fifths occur once, and the top ten carry around 3.1%. Input material: peripheral blood. Receptors originate from a woman in her thirties or forties with active or convalescent COVID-19.

This chain joins TRBV12-3 or TRBV12-4 and TRBJ1-2; D perhaps matches TRBD1 (5 bases). The CDR3 length is 13 residues. The V gene lost 6 bases and the J gene lost 5 bases, with 13 bases spanning the gap. CDR3 sequence reads: CASSLGRLYGYTF. The DNA for the CDR3 is TGTGCCAGCAGCCTGGGGCGTTTATATGGCTACACCTTC.

The V call is TRBV11-2, the J call TRBJ1-5, with 8 bases fitting TRBD1. This CDR3 spans 17 amino acids. CDR1 and CDR2 (germline): SGHAT, FQNNGV. Losses at the gene ends were 5 bases for V and 2 bases for J; bases not matched to a gene: 11. The CDR3 region has the DNA TGTGCCAGCAGCCCCAGGACAGGGACGGTGGGCAATCAGCCCCAGCATTTT. This sequence encodes CASSPRTGTVGNQPQHF.

V gene TRBV5-4 combines with J gene TRBJ1-2, with 9 bases that match TRBD1. The ends lost 4 bases at V and 4 bases at J; junction bases unmatched: 5. Germline V gene data show CDR1 as SGHNT and CDR2 as YYREEE (reference sequence). The CDR3 spans 14 residues. CDR3 residues: CASSLPGQGYGYTF. The CDR3 nucleotides read TGTGCCAGCAGCCTACCGGGACAGGGCTATGGCTACACCTTC. The entire variable domain, with the rest obtained from reference TRBV5-4 and TRBJ1-2, is as follows: ETGVTQSPTHLIKTRGQQVTLRCSSQSGHNTVSWYQQALGQGPQFIFQYYREEENGRGNFPPRFSGLQFPNYSSELNVNALELDDSALYLCASSLPGQGYGYTFGSGTRLTVV.

The chain uses TRBV19 and TRBJ1-6; 7 bases match TRBD1. Trimming cost V 4 bases and J 9 bases; bases outside gene matches: 9. Germline V gene data show CDR1 as LNHDA and CDR2 as SQIVND (reference sequence). The CDR3 contains 15 residues. CDR3 DNA sequence: TGTGCCAGTAGTACCCTGGGACAGAGCCGTTCACCCCTCCACTTT. This gives the protein CASSTLGQSRSPLHF.

The chain joins TRBV29-1 to TRBJ1-5; no firm D call. This CDR3 is 13 amino acids long. Germline V lookup: CDR1 SQVTM, CDR2 ANQGSEA. Between the trimmed V and J ends, which lost 1 base and 7 bases, there was a span of 11 bases. The CDR3 bases are TGCAGCGTTGAAGGTCAGTCGGGACAGCCCCAGCATTTT. Its translation is CSVEGQSGQPQHF.

The chain has TRBV5-1 and TRBJ2-3, with D perhaps matching TRBD2 (6 bases). CDR3 length: 14 amino acids. Looked up from germline, CDR1 is SGHRS and CDR2 is YFSETQ. Trimming took 0 bases from V and 6 from J, leaving 11 bases between them. The CDR3 loop is CASSLDGRGDTQYF. The CDR3 DNA reads TGCGCCAGCAGCTTGGACGGCCGGGGGGATACGCAGTATTTT. Full variable domain (remainder filled in from reference TRBV5-1 and TRBJ2-3): KAGVTQTPRYLIKTRGQQVTLSCSPISGHRSVSWYQQTPGQGLQFLFEYFSETQRNKGNFPGRFSGRQFSNSRSEMNVSTLELGDSALYLCASSLDGRGDTQYFGPGTRLTVL.

The rearrangement joins TRBV6-5 to TRBJ1-1; D not certain. Germline lookup yields CDR1 MNHEY and CDR2 SVGAGI. V lost 0 bases to trimming and J lost 3 bases, with 5 bases between them. The CDR3 spans 13 residues. The DNA of the CDR3 is TGTGCCAGCAGTTACTCGGCTCACACTGAAGCTTTCTTT. Translating gives CASSYSAHTEAFF.

This clone was observed once. The CDR3 nucleotides are TGTGCCAGAAGGGACAGGGGAGAATCACCCCTCCACTTT. Protein sequence: CARRDRGESPLHF. V is TRBV2 and J is TRBJ1-6; TRBD1 aligns across 10 bases. This CDR3 comprises 13 residues. Germline V gene lookup returns CDR1 SNHLY and CDR2 FYNNEI. The J segment lost 10 bases and the V segment lost 9 bases, leaving 6 bases of the junction unmatched.

The rearrangement joins TRBV11-1 to TRBJ1-1; D not certain. Germline CDR1 SGHAT, CDR2 FQDESV (reference sequence). The CDR3 is made up of 13 amino acids. V lost 4 bases to trimming and J lost 7 bases, with 13 bases between them. The CDR3 DNA follows: TGTGCCAGCAGCTCAAGGTCCCGGGGTGAAGCTTTCTTT. This translates into CASSSRSRGEAFF.